The clone carrying this T cell receptor (beta chain) was counted a few times. What it binds is not known. This record belongs to a study of cytomegalovirus exposure and HLA in healthy donors. The study, taken as a whole, reports: In an earlier analysis, most TCR beta V segments were productive about 90% or about 30% of the time. In a later analysis, an Asian-associated ancestry cluster reportedly showed fewer N-insertions than the approximately 660-donor mean.

There are 13 residues in the CDR3. The germline V and J ends were trimmed by 4 bases and 4 bases, with 11 bases remaining between them. Germline CDR1 and CDR2: SGHDT and YYEEEE. 60 Vbeta and 13 Jbeta primers were used in PCR. Here immunoSEQ multiplex PCR was the method, and the copy in TCRdb shows in-frame clones only, minus some. The sample contains over 65,000 clones, around 85% of which appear only once. This receptor was obtained from a human donor in good health. The rearrangement joins TRBV5-6 to TRBJ1-1; D is unclear. The source material was PBMCs. The CDR3 DNA reads TGTGCCAGCAGCCCGGTTGCCGGCACTGAAGCTTTCTTT. Protein sequence: CASSPVAGTEAFF.